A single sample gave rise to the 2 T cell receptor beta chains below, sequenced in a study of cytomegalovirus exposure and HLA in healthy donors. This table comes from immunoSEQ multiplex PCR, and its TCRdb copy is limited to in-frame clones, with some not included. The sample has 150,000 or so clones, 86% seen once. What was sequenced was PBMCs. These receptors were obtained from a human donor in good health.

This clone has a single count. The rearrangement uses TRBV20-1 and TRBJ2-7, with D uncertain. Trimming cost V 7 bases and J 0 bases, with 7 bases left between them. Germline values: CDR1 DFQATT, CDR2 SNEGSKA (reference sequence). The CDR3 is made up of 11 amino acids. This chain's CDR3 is CSVEISYEQYF. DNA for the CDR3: TGCAGTGTTGAGATCTCCTACGAGCAGTACTTC.

CDR3 coding DNA: TGCGCCAGCAGCCAAACTAGCGGGACTGAAGAGACCCAGTACTTC. It encodes CASSQTSGTEETQYF. This chain connects TRBV4-1 to TRBJ2-5; 10 positions agree with TRBD2. Germline CDR1 and CDR2: MGHRA and YSYEKL. V dropped 2 bases and J dropped 3; count of bases not matched to a gene: 3. The CDR3 spans 15 residues.